This passage covers 13 T cell receptor beta chains from one sample sequenced in a study of human T cells and chemical hapten exposure. TCRdb fed the RACE reads into MiXCR, producing one record per CDR3 protein. The table lists 50,000 or so distinct CDR3 sequences, more than 9.5% of them singletons. Time point indicated: patch test 3, about 24 weeks after DPC sensitization. Described treatment: therapeutic diphenylcyclopropenone sensitization with weekly scalp DPC. The specimen was whole blood, collected in connection with sensitization to the hapten diphenylcyclopropenone (DPC). These receptors were taken from a woman aged 40 to 50 with alopecia areata. Some clones in this sample may be carry-over from other donors' samples.

This clonotype appeared many times. J is TRBJ2-3 and V is TRBV5-1; 11 bases agree with TRBD2. The germline gives CDR1 SGHRS, CDR2 YFSETQ. Trimming at V came to 4 bases and at J to 0 bases, leaving 16 bases not matched to a gene. The CDR3 loop spans 20 amino acids. The CDR3 sequence is CASSTRGTSGFGASTDTQYF. The DNA of the CDR3 is TGCGCCAGCAGCACCCGGGGGACTAGCGGATTCGGGGCTAGCACAGATACGCAGTATTTT.

This clonotype was seen repeatedly, ten times or more. This sequence joins TRBV12-3 or TRBV12-4 and TRBJ1-5; the D gene is possibly TRBD1 (5 bases). V lost 6 bases to trimming and J lost 0 bases, with 6 bases between them. The CDR3 contains 13 residues. The CDR3 sequence: CASRTDSNQPQHF. The CDR3, as DNA: TGTGCCAGCAGGACAGATAGCAATCAGCCCCAGCATTTT.

This clonotype was detected only a few times. The chain employs TRBV20-1 and TRBJ2-2; D remains unclear. Trimming stripped 6 bases from V and 7 bases from J, with 15 bases between. The CDR3 totals 13 residues. From germline, CDR1 is DFQATT and CDR2 SNEGSKA (reference sequence). CDR3 DNA: TGCAGTGCGATGCATGGTCTCCACGGGGAGCTGTTTTTT. It yields the protein CSAMHGLHGELFF.

The chain is built from TRBV3-1 and TRBJ1-1, with D hard to call. This CDR3 contains 14 residues. V was pared by 1 base and J by 0 bases, with 6 bases between. Germline lookup yields CDR1 LGHDT and CDR2 YNNKEL (reference sequence). In DNA form, the CDR3 reads TGTGCCAGCAGCCAAGGGGGAATGAACACTGAAGCTTTCTTT. Amino acids: CASSQGGMNTEAFF. Variable domain in full (rest from reference TRBV3-1 and TRBJ1-1): DTAVSQTPKYLVTQMGNDKSIKCEQNLGHDTMYWYKQDSKKFLKIMFSYNNKELIINETVPNRFSPKSPDKAHLNLHINSLELGDSAVYFCASSQGGMNTEAFFGQGTRLTVV.

This clonotype was picked up many times. The CDR3 protein is CASSPSAGVTGELFF. Here the CDR3 DNA reads TGTGCCAGCAGTCCCTCAGCGGGGGTCACCGGGGAGCTGTTTTTT. The V call is TRBV12-3 or TRBV12-4, the J call TRBJ2-2; 8 bases align to TRBD2. V lost 5 bases to trimming and J lost 4 bases; unmatched junction nucleotides: 6. The CDR3 sequence is 15 residues long.

This rearrangement joins TRBV6-1 to TRBJ1-2; D is ambiguous. Trimming removed 2 bases from V and 3 bases from J, with 13 bases in between. The V gene's germline CDR1 is MNHNS and CDR2 SASEGT. The CDR3 contains 15 residues. The CDR3, as DNA: TGTGCCAGCAGTGAAATCGGTCGGGGAGACTATGGCTACACCTTC. Protein sequence: CASSEIGRGDYGYTF.

This clonotype was counted many times. CDR3 amino acids: CASSLGLDREFTEAFF. The CDR3 DNA reads TGTGCCAGCAGCCTAGGACTGGACAGGGAGTTCACTGAAGCTTTCTTT. The chain has TRBV3-1 and TRBJ1-1; 8 positions match TRBD1. This CDR3 spans 16 amino acids. After removal of 4 bases from V and 4 bases from J, the junction contained 11 bases not matched to a gene. The germline V gene has CDR1 LGHDT and CDR2 YNNKEL (reference sequence). Full variable domain (remainder filled in from reference TRBV3-1 and TRBJ1-1): DTAVSQTPKYLVTQMGNDKSIKCEQNLGHDTMYWYKQDSKKFLKIMFSYNNKELIINETVPNRFSPKSPDKAHLNLHINSLELGDSAVYFCASSLGLDREFTEAFFGQGTRLTVV.

The chain joins TRBV18 to TRBJ1-4, with D unresolved. CDR1 and CDR2 (germline): KGHSH, LQKENI. The CDR3 sequence is 15 residues long. Trimming took off 2 bases at V and 4 bases at J, with 11 bases between the two ends. The CDR3 here is CASSPSAIGNEKLFF. Written as DNA, the CDR3 is TGTGCCAGCTCACCAAGTGCGATCGGTAATGAAAAACTGTTTTTT.

The chain has TRBV28 and TRBJ2-3; D is possibly TRBD1 or TRBD2 (5 bases each). Trimming took 7 bases from V and 1 from J, leaving 12 bases between them. The germline gives CDR1 MDHEN, CDR2 SYDVKM. The CDR3 has 14 amino acids. The CDR3 coding sequence is TGTGCCAGCATCCGGGACGCCCGCACAGATACGCAGTATTTT. This encodes CASIRDARTDTQYF. Filled out from reference TRBV28 and TRBJ2-3, the complete variable domain reads DVKVTQSSRYLVKRTGEKVFLECVQDMDHENMFWYRQDPGLGLRLIYFSYDVKMKEKGDIPEGYSVSREKKERFSLILESASTNQTSMYLCASIRDARTDTQYFGPGTRLTVL.

This clonotype was detected many times. The CDR3 nucleotides read TGTGCCTGGAGTCCCTCGGGCGGGGGGCACAATGAGCAGTTCTTC. Translated, it gives CAWSPSGGGHNEQFF. The chain links TRBV30 to TRBJ2-1; 8 bases fit TRBD2. The junction had 8 bases not matched to a gene; V was cut back by 2 bases and J by 5 bases. CDR3 length equals 15 residues. Germline CDR1 reads GTSNPN; CDR2 reads SVGIG (reference sequence).

As regards this clonotype: The junction departs from germline at one end; a sequencing error may be responsible. CDR3 residues: CASSEAQRGANEKLSF. The DNA for the CDR3 is TGTGCCAGCAGTGAAGCGCAACGGGGAGCTAATGAAAAACTGTCTTTT. This chain connects TRBV6-1 to TRBJ1-4; D is uncertain. The CDR3 runs 16 residues. Looked up from germline, CDR1 is MNHNS and CDR2 is SASEGT.

CDR3: CASSQASTASGNTIYF. The CDR3 DNA sequence: TGTGCCAGCAGCCAAGCCTCAACCGCCTCTGGAAACACCATATATTTT. This chain connects TRBV4-2 to TRBJ1-3; no clear D. Germline V gene data show CDR1 as LGHNA and CDR2 as YNFKEQ. This CDR3 comprises 16 residues. Trimming removed 1 base from V and 0 bases from J, with 10 bases in between.

This clonotype showed up many times. The chain links TRBV7-9 to TRBJ1-2; D is ambiguous. Germline V gene data show CDR1 as SEHNR and CDR2 as FQNEAQ (reference sequence). This CDR3 has 13 residues. Deletions cut 4 bases from V and 4 bases from J, with 10 bases between. The CDR3 spells CASSSREVYGYTF. Here the CDR3 DNA reads TGTGCCAGCAGCTCCCGGGAGGTCTATGGCTACACCTTC.